Below, one T cell receptor beta chain is given with its context. The antigen is unknown. Though probably carrying unrecorded immune exposures, donors were nominally healthy at sampling. V was shortened by 0 bases and J by 4 bases, with 16 bases between the two germline ends. Germline V CDR1 and CDR2: SGHRS, YFSETQ. CDR3 size: 16 residues. Primers: 60 Vbeta forward and 13 Jbeta reverse. Assay: immunoSEQ multiplex PCR; the TCRdb copy retains only in-frame clones and omits some. The sample contains around 93,000 clones, 82% of which appear only once. This entry belongs to a study of cytomegalovirus exposure and HLA in healthy donors. Findings and limits, study-wide: A few CMV-associated chains were confirmed in vitro to be specific for CMV antigens.

The chain joins TRBV5-1 to TRBJ1-1; D gene ambiguous. The sequence was collected from a middle-aged man in good health and CMV-seronegative. The specimen was PBMCs. DNA for the CDR3: TGCGCCAGCAGCTTGGCCAAAGGAGGGAAGGGCACTGAAGCTTTCTTT. Amino acid sequence: CASSLAKGGKGTEAFF.